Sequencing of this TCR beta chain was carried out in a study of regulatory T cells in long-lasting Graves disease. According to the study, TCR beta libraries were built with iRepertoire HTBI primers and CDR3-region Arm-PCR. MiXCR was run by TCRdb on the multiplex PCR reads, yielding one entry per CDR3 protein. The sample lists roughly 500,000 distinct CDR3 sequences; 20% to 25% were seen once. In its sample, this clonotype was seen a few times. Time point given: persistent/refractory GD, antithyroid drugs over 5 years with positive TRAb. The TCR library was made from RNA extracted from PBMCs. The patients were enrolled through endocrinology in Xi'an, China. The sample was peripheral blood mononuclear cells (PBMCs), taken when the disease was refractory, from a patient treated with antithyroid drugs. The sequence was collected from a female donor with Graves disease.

Here the CDR3 reads CASSPPNSGKGETQYF. Here the CDR3 DNA reads TGTGCCAGCTCACCACCGAACTCCGGAAAAGGGGAGACCCAGTACTTC. The chain has TRBV18 and TRBJ2-5; D unclear. This CDR3 has 16 residues. V was clipped by 0 bases and J by 5 bases, with 16 bases between them. Germline CDR1 reads KGHSH; CDR2 reads LQKENI.